These 27 T cell receptor beta chains share one sample of origin, sequenced in a study of tumor and adjacent non-tumor tissue in lung cancer (dated by TCRdb to the late 2010s). The method behind the library was multiplex PCR. The instrument was an Illumina HiSeq 2500. TCRbeta libraries were built by three rounds of nested PCR using primers (Table S4), following protocols modified from ARM-PCR. TCRdb reanalyzed the raw reads on its own, using fastp at Q25 for trimming and MiXCR for clone calling, and kept in-frame beta chains. For every CDR3 protein sequence, its rows merge into one entry that carries the most common genes and DNA. The sample table contains about 100,000 distinct CDR3 sequences; only one count was recorded for less than 75% of them. The biggest ten clones account for roughly 20% of the sample. RNA was extracted from bulk unsorted tissue and checked for quality with a NanoDrop ND-1000 and an Agilent 2100. The normal lung samples consisted of distant non-tumor tissue collected more than 3 cm from the tumor edge.

The sequenced material came from distant non-tumor lung tissue. These receptors originate from a man aged 25 to 40 with non-small cell lung cancer.

A word on this clonotype: This may be a read error: a much more frequent sequence differs by one nucleotide. Here the CDR3 omits its conserved ending phenylalanine or tryptophan, so a read error is the likely source. The V and J genes are TRBV6-2 or TRBV6-3 and TRBJ2-1, with TRBD2 matching over 12 bases. Germline V gene data show CDR1 as MNHEY and CDR2 as SVGEGT. The CDR3 contains 19 residues. J lost 7 bases, V lost 4 bases, and 17 bases had no gene match. In DNA, the CDR3 is TGTGCCAGCAGTTCAAAAAAGCGACTAGCGGGAGTCAGAGTTAATGAGCAGTTCATC. This gives the protein CASSSKKRLAGVRVNEQFI.

The chain has TRBV6-1 and TRBJ2-3; 8 nucleotides match TRBD2. Germline values: CDR1 MNHNS, CDR2 SASEGT. CDR3 length equals 16 residues. The CDR3 DNA follows: TGTATCAGCAGTGGGGGTAGCGGGACCCAACGGGATACGCAGTATTTT. Translating it yields CISSGGSGTQRDTQYF.

This clonotype was counted at least ten times. V is TRBV12-3 or TRBV12-4 and J is TRBJ2-7, with no clear D. The V end lost 5 bases, the J end lost 2 bases, and 16 bases lay between the germline ends. The CDR3 runs 15 residues. In DNA, the CDR3 is TGTGCCAGCAGTCGACGACTGACGCCTCCCTACGAGCAGTACTTC. Translation: CASSRRLTPPYEQYF.

Worth noting for this clonotype: One end of the junction does not line up with germline, which may come from a read error. The J gene is TRBJ2-7, the V gene TRBV4-1; 11 bases agree with TRBD2. CDR1 and CDR2 from the germline V gene are MGHRA and YSYEKL. The length of the CDR3 is 13 residues. The CDR3 sequence is CASGGAGGDDQYF. In DNA, the CDR3 is TGCGCTAGCGGGGGGGCAGGGGGTGACGATCAGTACTTC.

A remark on this clonotype: Compared with germline, one end of the junction differs, possibly owing to a read error. J is TRBJ1-2 and V is TRBV11-2; a weak D match, TRBD1 (5 bases). The CDR3 is 13 residues long. Germline values: CDR1 SGHAT, CDR2 FQNNGV. The CDR3 bases are TGTCCCAGCAGCCGAACTGGGGCCTATGGCTACACCTTC. Translation: CPSSRTGAYGYTF.

About this clonotype itself: Given a much more abundant clone one base away, this may be a read error. The conserved closing phenylalanine or tryptophan is absent in this CDR3, likely reflecting a read error. The V gene is TRBV12-3 or TRBV12-4, the J gene TRBJ1-5; D gene ambiguous. The CDR3 is 13 amino acids. The germline V and J ends were trimmed by 6 bases and 5 bases, with 11 bases remaining between them. The CDR3 nucleotides are TGTGCCAGCAGAAGAAGGGCGGATCAGCCCCAGCATTCT. This gives the protein CASRRRADQPQHS.

A note on this clonotype: The junction does not match germline at one end; this may be a read error. V usage is TRBV6-5 and J usage is TRBJ1-3; D unclear. This CDR3 has 13 amino acids. CDR1 MNHEY and CDR2 SVGAGI come from the germline V gene. The DNA of the CDR3 is TGTGTCAGCTTTCCGGGGTCCGGAAACACCATATGTTTT. This codes for CVSFPGSGNTICF.

About this clonotype itself: This may be a read error, as it is one base from a much larger clone. The gene calls are TRBV24-1 and TRBJ2-3; D is perhaps TRBD2 (6 bases). CDR3 size: 15 residues. Trimming shortened V by 3 bases and J by 4 bases, and 13 bases separated the two germline ends. Germline V gene data show CDR1 as KGHDR and CDR2 as SFDVKD. CDR3 residues: CATSDRYGEADTQYF. In nucleotides, the CDR3 is TGTGCCACCAGTGATCGGTACGGGGAGGCAGATACGCAGTATTTT.

In regard to this clonotype: A much larger clone is a single base away; this may be a read error. This rearrangement joins TRBV5-5 to TRBJ2-3; D is undetermined. V was cut by 1 base and J by 5 bases, with 8 bases left in between. The CDR3 runs 13 residues. Germline CDR1 and CDR2: SGHKS and YYEKEE (reference sequence). This CDR3 is CASSLIVGDTQYF. The CDR3 DNA reads TGTGCCAGCAGCTTGATCGTAGGAGATACGCAGTATTTT.

As for this clonotype: One end of the junction varies from germline; a read error may be responsible. The chain employs TRBV20-1 and TRBJ2-1; TRBD1 or TRBD2 may be the D gene (5 bases each). There are 14 residues in the CDR3. Germline CDR1 reads DFQATT; CDR2 reads SNEGSKA (reference sequence). In nucleotides, the CDR3 is TGCAGTCCCTTCCCGGGACGAGACTACGATGAGCAGTTCTTC. It is translated as CSPFPGRDYDEQFF.

The V gene is TRBV20-1, the J gene TRBJ2-1; unclear D gene. The V gene lost 8 bases and the J gene lost 4 bases, with 15 bases spanning the gap. This CDR3 comprises 13 residues. The germline V gene encodes CDR1 DFQATT and CDR2 SNEGSKA (reference sequence). The CDR3 nucleotides read TGCAGTACCACAACAAGCTCATACAATGAGCAGTTCTTC. Amino acid sequence: CSTTTSSYNEQFF.

This clonotype was counted many times. The chain employs TRBV29-1 and TRBJ2-7, with a tentative D call TRBD2 (6 bases). The CDR3 consists of 13 residues. The germline V and J ends were trimmed by 7 bases and 5 bases, with 18 bases remaining between them. Germline V lookup: CDR1 SQVTM, CDR2 ANQGSEA. The CDR3 DNA reads as TGCAGCGCTATGCGCGGGACTCACGACGAGCAGTACTTC. It is translated as CSAMRGTHDEQYF.

A word on this clonotype: A read error may explain this, as a much larger clone is one base away. V is TRBV7-8 and J is TRBJ2-5, with 8 bases identical to TRBD2. This CDR3 region has 13 residues. The V gene's germline CDR1 is SGHVS and CDR2 FQNEAQ. The CDR3 nucleotides are TGTGCCAGCACCTTTAGCGGGGAAGAGACCCGGTACTTC. Translating it yields CASTFSGEETRYF.

In regard to this clonotype: A read error may produce the germline difference seen at one junction end. The chain has TRBV6-2 or TRBV6-3 and TRBJ2-1; possible D gene TRBD1, 6 bases. Looked up from germline, CDR1 is MNHEY and CDR2 is SVGEGT. The CDR3 runs 12 residues. The CDR3 loop is CASTWGQGEQLF. In nucleotides, the CDR3 is TGTGCCAGCACTTGGGGACAAGGCGAGCAGTTATTC.

This clonotype has at least ten counts. The CDR3 reads CASSYSRGLAGALSTDTQYF. As DNA, the CDR3 is TGTGCCAGCAGTTACTCGAGAGGACTAGCGGGGGCCCTGAGCACAGATACGCAGTATTTT. The chain joins TRBV6-5 to TRBJ2-3, with 13 bases matching TRBD2. Per germline, CDR1 MNHEY and CDR2 SVGAGI. The trim removed 0 bases at V and 0 bases at J, leaving 9 bases unmatched. The CDR3 length is 20 residues.

Ten or more counts support this clonotype. The rearrangement joins TRBV4-1 to TRBJ1-1; D remains ambiguous. V lost 0 bases and J lost 3, with 11 bases in between. Germline CDR1 MGHRA, CDR2 YSYEKL. This CDR3 is 15 amino acids long. For the CDR3, the DNA is TGCGCCAGCAGCCAAGATACGGGGAGGGACACTGAAGCTTTCTTT. Translated, it gives CASSQDTGRDTEAFF.

With regard to this clonotype: Likely a read error: the CDR3 ends without its conserved phenylalanine or tryptophan. The genes are TRBV6-5 and TRBJ2-7; D uncertain. Between the trimmed V and J ends, which lost 5 bases and 3 bases, there was a span of 8 bases. The CDR3 is 12 amino acids. Germline CDR1 and CDR2: MNHEY and SVGAGI. CDR3 protein: CASSRSVYEQYL. CDR3 nucleotide sequence: TGTGCCAGCAGTCGGTCAGTCTACGAGCAGTACCTC.

The gene calls are TRBV11-2 and TRBJ2-7, with D possibly being TRBD2 (5 bases). The germline gives CDR1 SGHAT, CDR2 FQNNGV. Trimming left V 5 bases short and J 0 bases short, with 8 bases between. CDR3 length equals 13 residues. The CDR3 loop reads CASSLTSSYEQYF. In DNA form, the CDR3 reads TGTGCCAGCAGCCTCACTAGCTCCTACGAGCAGTACTTC.

The V and J genes are TRBV29-1 and TRBJ1-1; D unresolved. From germline, CDR1 is SQVTM and CDR2 ANQGSEA. The CDR3 length is 14 residues. CDR3 DNA sequence: TGCAGTTCCTCCCCCGGGAGGTGGAACACTGAAGCTTTCTTT. It codes for CSSSPGRWNTEAFF.

As to this clonotype: Germline and junction disagree at one end, which may indicate a read error. The V call is TRBV11-2, the J call TRBJ2-1, with D unclear. The CDR3 length is 10 residues. In germline, CDR1 is SGHAT, CDR2 FQNNGV. DNA for the CDR3: TGTGACAGCAGTCACAATGAGCAGTTCTTC. Its translation is CDSSHNEQFF.

This clonotype was detected a few times. A much larger clone differs from this one at a single base, so this may be a read error. The gene calls are TRBV20-1 and TRBJ2-1; 9 nucleotides agree with TRBD2. The germline V gene has CDR1 DFQATT and CDR2 SNEGSKA (reference sequence). This CDR3 spans 15 amino acids. The CDR3 coding sequence is TGCAATGCAGGGCGGAACAGCGGGGGGTACAATGAGCAGTTCTTC. Translating gives CNAGRNSGGYNEQFF.

As to this clonotype: Relative to the germline gene, one junction end is altered; a read error may explain this. This chain joins TRBV7-8 and TRBJ1-1; D is unclear. CDR3 size: 11 residues. CDR1 and CDR2 from the germline V gene are SGHVS and FQNEAQ. The CDR3 DNA reads as TGTGCCAGCAGCTTAAACAATGAAGCTTCCTTT. Protein product: CASSLNNEASF.

Note on this clonotype: At one end, the junction sequence differs from germline, possibly due to a read error. The CDR3 reads CASSLRGGGSALKLF. The CDR3, as DNA: TGTGCCAGCAGCTTAAGGGGGGGGGGCTCGGCGCTGAAGCTCTTT. V gene TRBV11-1 combines with J gene TRBJ1-1, with D possibly TRBD1 on 6 matching bases. The germline CDR1 and CDR2 sequences are SGHAT and FQDESV (reference sequence). This CDR3 region has 15 residues.

About this clonotype: Germline is not matched at one junction end, which may reflect a read error. The chain employs TRBV29-1 and TRBJ2-1; 8 bases match TRBD2. The germline V gene has CDR1 SQVTM and CDR2 ANQGSEA. The CDR3 spans 16 residues. The CDR3, as DNA: TGCAACGTTGAAGAACTAGCGGCAGGAGGAGGCAATGAGCAGTTCTTC. It translates to CNVEELAAGGGNEQFF.

In the case of this clonotype: Germline and junction disagree at one end, which may indicate a read error. This CDR3 is CVSSLAPESDYDQYF. The CDR3, as DNA: TGTGTCAGCAGCCTCGCCCCGGAGTCGGACTACGATCAGTACTTC. The chain uses TRBV4-2 and TRBJ2-7; tentatively, D is TRBD2 (6 bases). There are 15 residues in the CDR3. The germline V gene encodes CDR1 LGHNA and CDR2 YNFKEQ.

With respect to this clonotype: Compared with germline, one end of the junction differs, possibly owing to a read error. The chain carries TRBV11-2 and TRBJ2-1; unclear D gene. Germline values: CDR1 SGHAT, CDR2 FQNNGV. CDR3 size: 13 residues. The DNA for the CDR3 is TGTTCCAGCAGCTTCATCAGACACCAAGAGGAGTTCTTC. It specifies CSSSFIRHQEEFF.

About this clonotype itself: At one end the junction does not follow the germline gene, possibly because of a read error. CDR3 sequence reads: CDSSLTGEAQYF. The DNA for the CDR3 is TGTGACAGCAGCTTGACTGGAGAGGCCCAGTACTTC. The gene calls are TRBV11-2 and TRBJ2-5; D is uncertain. CDR3 length: 12 residues. Germline V gene data show CDR1 as SGHAT and CDR2 as FQNNGV. Using reference TRBV11-2 and TRBJ2-5 for the parts outside the CDR3, the full variable domain is EAGVAQSPRYKIIEKRQSVAFWCNPISGHATLYWYQQILGQGPKLLIQFQNNGVVDDSQLPKDRFSAERLKGVDSTLKIQPAKLEDSAVYLCDSSLTGEAQYFGPGTRLLVL.